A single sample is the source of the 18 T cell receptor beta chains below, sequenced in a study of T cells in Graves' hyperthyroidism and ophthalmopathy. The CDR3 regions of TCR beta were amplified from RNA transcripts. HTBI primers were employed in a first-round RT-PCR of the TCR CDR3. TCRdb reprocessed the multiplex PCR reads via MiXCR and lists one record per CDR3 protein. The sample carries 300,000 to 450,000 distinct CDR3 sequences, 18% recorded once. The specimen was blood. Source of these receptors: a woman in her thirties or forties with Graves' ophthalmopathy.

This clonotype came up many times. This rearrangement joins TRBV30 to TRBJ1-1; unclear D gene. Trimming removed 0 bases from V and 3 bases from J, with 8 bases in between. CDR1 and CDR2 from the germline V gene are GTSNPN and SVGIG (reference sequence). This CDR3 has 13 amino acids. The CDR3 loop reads CAWSVRVDTEAFF. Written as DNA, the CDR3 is TGTGCCTGGAGTGTAAGGGTGGACACTGAAGCTTTCTTT.

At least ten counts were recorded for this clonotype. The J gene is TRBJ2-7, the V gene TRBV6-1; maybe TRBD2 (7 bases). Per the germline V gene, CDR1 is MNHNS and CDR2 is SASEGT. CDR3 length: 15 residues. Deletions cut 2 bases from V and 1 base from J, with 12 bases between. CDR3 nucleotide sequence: TGTGCCAGCAGTGAACGGGGGGCAGGGTCCTACGAGCAGTACTTC. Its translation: CASSERGAGSYEQYF.

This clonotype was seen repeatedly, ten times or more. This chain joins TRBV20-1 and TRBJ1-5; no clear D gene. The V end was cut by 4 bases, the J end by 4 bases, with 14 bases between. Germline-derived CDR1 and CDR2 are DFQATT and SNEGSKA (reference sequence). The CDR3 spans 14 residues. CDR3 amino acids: CSAIKQSLNQPQHF. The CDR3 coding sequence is TGCAGTGCTATTAAGCAGTCATTAAATCAGCCCCAGCATTTT.

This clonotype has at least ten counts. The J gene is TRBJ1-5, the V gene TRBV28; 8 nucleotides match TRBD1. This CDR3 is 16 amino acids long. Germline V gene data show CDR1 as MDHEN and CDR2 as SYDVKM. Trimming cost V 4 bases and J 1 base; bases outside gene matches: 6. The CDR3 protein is CASSSGGSGSNQPQHF. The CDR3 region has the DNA TGTGCCAGCAGTTCAGGGGGCTCGGGAAGCAATCAGCCCCAGCATTTT.

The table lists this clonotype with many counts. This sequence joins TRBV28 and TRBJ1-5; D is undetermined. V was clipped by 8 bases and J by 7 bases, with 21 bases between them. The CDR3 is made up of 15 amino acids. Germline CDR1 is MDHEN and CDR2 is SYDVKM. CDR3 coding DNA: TGTGCCAGCGACAAAGCCTCCGCCACGGCGCAGCCCCAGCATTTT. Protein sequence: CASDKASATAQPQHF. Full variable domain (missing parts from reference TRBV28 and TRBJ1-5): DVKVTQSSRYLVKRTGEKVFLECVQDMDHENMFWYRQDPGLGLRLIYFSYDVKMKEKGDIPEGYSVSREKKERFSLILESASTNQTSMYLCASDKASATAQPQHFGDGTRLSIL.

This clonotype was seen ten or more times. The CDR3 spells CASSLVDSLDEQYF. DNA for the CDR3: TGTGCCAGCAGCTTAGTGGACAGTCTGGACGAGCAGTACTTC. The chain employs TRBV7-9 and TRBJ2-7; D might be TRBD1 (6 bases). The CDR3 totals 14 residues. Trimming took off 1 base at V and 5 bases at J, with 12 bases between the two ends. Germline CDR1 SEHNR, CDR2 FQNEAQ (reference sequence). Together with reference TRBV7-9 and TRBJ2-7, the CDR3 gives the full variable domain: DTGVSQNPRHKITKRGQNVTFRCDPISEHNRLYWYRQTLGQGPEFLTYFQNEAQLEKSRLLSDRFSAERPKGSFSTLEIQRTEQGDSAMYLCASSLVDSLDEQYFGPGTRLTVT.

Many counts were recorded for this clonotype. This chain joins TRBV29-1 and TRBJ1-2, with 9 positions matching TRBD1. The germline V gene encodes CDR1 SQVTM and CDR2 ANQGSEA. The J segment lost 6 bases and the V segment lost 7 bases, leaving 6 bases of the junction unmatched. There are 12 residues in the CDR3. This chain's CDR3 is CSDGTGGDGYTF. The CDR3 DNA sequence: TGCAGCGATGGCACAGGGGGCGATGGCTACACCTTC.

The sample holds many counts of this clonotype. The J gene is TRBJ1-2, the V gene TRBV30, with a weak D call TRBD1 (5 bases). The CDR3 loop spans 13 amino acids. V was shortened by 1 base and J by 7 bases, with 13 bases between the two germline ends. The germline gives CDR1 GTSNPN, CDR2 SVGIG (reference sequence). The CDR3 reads CAWSAGMGLGYTF. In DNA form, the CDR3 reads TGTGCCTGGAGTGCCGGGATGGGGCTTGGCTACACCTTC.

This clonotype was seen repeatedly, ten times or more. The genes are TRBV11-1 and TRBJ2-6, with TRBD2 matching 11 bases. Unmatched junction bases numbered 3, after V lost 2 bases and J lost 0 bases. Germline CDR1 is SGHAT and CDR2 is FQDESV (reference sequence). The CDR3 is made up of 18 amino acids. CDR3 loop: CASSLKGLAGSGANVLTF. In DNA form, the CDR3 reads TGTGCCAGCAGCTTAAAAGGACTAGCGGGCTCTGGGGCCAACGTCCTGACTTTC.

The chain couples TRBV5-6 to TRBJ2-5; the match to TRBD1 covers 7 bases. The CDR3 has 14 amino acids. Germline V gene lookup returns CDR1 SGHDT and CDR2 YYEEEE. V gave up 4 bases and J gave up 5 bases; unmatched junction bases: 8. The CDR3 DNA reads TGTGCCAGCAGCCCATTAGACAGGGAGGAGACCCAGTACTTC. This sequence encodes CASSPLDREETQYF.

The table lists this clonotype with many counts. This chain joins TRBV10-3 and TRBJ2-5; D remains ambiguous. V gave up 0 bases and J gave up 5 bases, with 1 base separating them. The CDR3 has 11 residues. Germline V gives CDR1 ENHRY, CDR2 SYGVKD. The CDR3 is CAISESETQYF. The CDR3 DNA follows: TGTGCCATCAGTGAGTCGGAGACCCAGTACTTC.

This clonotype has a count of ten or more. CDR3 residues: CASRPAMNTEAFF. The CDR3 DNA is TGTGCCAGCAGACCCGCGATGAACACTGAAGCTTTCTTT. The chain recombines TRBV3-1 with TRBJ1-1, with unresolved D. The CDR3 has 13 residues. Between the trimmed V and J ends, which lost 6 bases and 0 bases, there was a span of 8 bases. Germline V CDR1 and CDR2: LGHDT, YNNKEL (reference sequence).

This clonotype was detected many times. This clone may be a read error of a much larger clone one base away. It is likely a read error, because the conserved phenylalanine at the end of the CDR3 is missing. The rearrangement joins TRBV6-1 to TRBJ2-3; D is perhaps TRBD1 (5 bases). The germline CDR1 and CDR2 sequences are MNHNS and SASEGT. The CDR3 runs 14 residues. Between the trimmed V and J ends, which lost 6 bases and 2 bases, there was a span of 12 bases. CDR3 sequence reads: CASRRTRNTDTQYL. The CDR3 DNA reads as TGTGCCAGCAGAAGGACAAGAAACACAGATACGCAGTATCTT.

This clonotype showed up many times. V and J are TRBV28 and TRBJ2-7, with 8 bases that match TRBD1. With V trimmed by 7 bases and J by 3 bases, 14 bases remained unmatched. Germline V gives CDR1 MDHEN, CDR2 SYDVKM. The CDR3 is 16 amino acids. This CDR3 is CASTNSRTGRYYEQYF. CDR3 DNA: TGTGCCAGCACCAACTCCCGGACAGGGAGATACTACGAGCAGTACTTC.

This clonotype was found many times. The CDR3, as DNA: TGCAGTGCTAGAGATGATAGAGTCCTAGCTTATAATTCACCCCTCCACTTT. Its translation: CSARDDRVLAYNSPLHF. The V and J genes are TRBV20-1 and TRBJ1-6, with D unresolved. V lost 0 bases to trimming and J lost 4 bases, with 16 bases between them. Germline CDR1 DFQATT, CDR2 SNEGSKA (reference sequence). CDR3 length equals 17 residues.

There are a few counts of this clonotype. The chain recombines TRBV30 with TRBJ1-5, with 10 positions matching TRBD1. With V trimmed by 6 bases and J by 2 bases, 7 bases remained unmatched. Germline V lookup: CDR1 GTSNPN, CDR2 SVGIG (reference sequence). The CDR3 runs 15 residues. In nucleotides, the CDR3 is TGTGCCTGCGGGACAGGGGCTCTGGGCAATCAGCCCCAGCATTTT. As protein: CACGTGALGNQPQHF.

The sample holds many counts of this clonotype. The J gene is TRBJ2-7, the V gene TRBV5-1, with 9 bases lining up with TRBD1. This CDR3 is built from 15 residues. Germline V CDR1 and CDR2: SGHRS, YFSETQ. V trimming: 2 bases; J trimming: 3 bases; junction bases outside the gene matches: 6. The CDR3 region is CASSLPGQGIYEQYF. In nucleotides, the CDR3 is TGCGCCAGCAGCTTACCGGGACAGGGTATCTACGAGCAGTACTTC.

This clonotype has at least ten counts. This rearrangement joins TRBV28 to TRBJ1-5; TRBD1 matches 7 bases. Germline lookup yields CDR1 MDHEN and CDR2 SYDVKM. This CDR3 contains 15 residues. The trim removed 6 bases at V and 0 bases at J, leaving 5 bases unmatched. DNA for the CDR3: TGTGCCAGCAGGTATACAGGGGCTAGCAATCAGCCCCAGCATTTT. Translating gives CASRYTGASNQPQHF.